This is a list of T cell receptor beta chains from one sample in a study of blood T cell repertoires in COVID-19. Profiling relied on immunoSEQ multiplex PCR, and the TCRdb table lists in-frame clones only, not all of them. The sample has 200,000 to 300,000 clones; 80% to 90% are singletons. The sequenced sample was peripheral blood. The receptors come from a man older than 75 with acute or convalescent COVID-19. CDR3s include the opening cysteine and the closing phenylalanine or tryptophan. Fields, in order: V gene, CDR3 length, clone size, J gene, D gene, CDR3 DNA, CDR3 protein. The D gene is left open where the match is weak. The listing skips clone size in some rows; elsewhere it reads once, few, many or a size class.

TRBV7-8	16	few	TRBJ2-2	-	TGTGCCAGCAGCGGGGGCCTTATTTTCAGTAGCGGGGAGCTGTTTTTT	CASSGGLIFSSGELFF
TRBV18	13	-	TRBJ2-7	-	TGTGCCAGCTCACCTGCACATACCTACGAGCAGTACTTC	CASSPAHTYEQYF
TRBV3-1/TRBV3-2	13	-	TRBJ2-5	-	TGTGCCAGCAGCCCACTAGGCTTCGAGACCCAGTACTTC	CASSPLGFETQYF
TRBV6-5	13	-	TRBJ1-3	-	TGTGCCAGCAGACAGGGAGTTCGAAACACCATATATTTT	CASRQGVRNTIYF
TRBV29-1	13	-	TRBJ1-3	-	TGCAGCGTTGATTCCGGGGCTGGAAACACCATATATTTT	CSVDSGAGNTIYF
TRBV28	13	-	TRBJ2-1	-	TGTGCCAGCAGTAAAGGCGGGGACAATGAGCAGTTCTTC	CASSKGGDNEQFF
TRBV7-3	16	once	TRBJ2-1	-	TGTGCCAGCAGCAAGGAGGGGGGGAGCTCCTACAATGAGCAGTTCTTC	CASSKEGGSSYNEQFF
TRBV5-1	15	-	TRBJ2-1	TRBD2	TGCGCCAGCAGCCTATCTAGCGGGGTGGACAATGAGCAGTTCTTC	CASSLSSGVDNEQFF
TRBV7-2	15	-	TRBJ1-6	TRBD1	TGTGCCAGCAGCTCAACGGGACAGGGAAATTCACCCCTCCACTTT	CASSSTGQGNSPLHF
TRBV7-9	16	-	TRBJ2-1	TRBD1	TGTGCCAGCAGCACCCCCGGGACAGGGCTTAACAATGAGCAGTTCTTC	CASSTPGTGLNNEQFF
TRBV4-3	15	-	TRBJ2-2	-	TGCGCCAGCAGCCTACGAGAGTCACCCACCGGGGAGCTGTTTTTT	CASSLRESPTGELFF
TRBV4-2	15	-	TRBJ1-1	-	TGTGCCAGCAGCCAAGACTCGGGAGGCGACACTGAAGCTTTCTTT	CASSQDSGGDTEAFF
TRBV27	14	-	TRBJ1-2	-	TGTGCCAGCAGTTCTTGGGACTTCTCCTATGGCTACACCTTC	CASSSWDFSYGYTF
TRBV2	15	-	TRBJ1-3	TRBD1	TGTGCCAGCACTCGGGACAGCTCCTCCGGAAACACCATATATTTT	CASTRDSSSGNTIYF
TRBV6-1	15	-	TRBJ2-7	-	TGTGCCAGCAGTGACACTGGACAGCCGACCTACGAGCAGTACTTC	CASSDTGQPTYEQYF
TRBV7-9	15	once	TRBJ2-4	-	TGTGCCAGCAGCTCCCTGGCCCCCGCTGAAAACATTCAGTACTTC	CASSSLAPAENIQYF
TRBV7-2	14	-	TRBJ2-3	-	TGTGCCAGCAGCTTAGCGAGGGGCACAGATACGCAGTATTTT	CASSLARGTDTQYF
TRBV3-1/TRBV3-2	15	-	TRBJ1-2	-	TGTGCCAGCAGCCAAGCGTGGCTCACTAACTATGGCTACACCTTC	CASSQAWLTNYGYTF
TRBV5-5	15	few	TRBJ2-5	TRBD1	TGTGCCAGCAGGTTATCGGGACAGGGTTTAGAGACCCAGTACTTC	CASRLSGQGLETQYF
TRBV5-5	15	-	TRBJ1-4	TRBD1	TGTGCCAGCAGCATATCCGGGACAGGTAGTGAAAAACTGTTTTTT	CASSISGTGSEKLFF
TRBV7-2	14	-	TRBJ2-7	TRBD1	TGTGCCAGCAGCGAAGGGACAGGGGCCTACGAGCAGTACTTC	CASSEGTGAYEQYF
TRBV3-1/TRBV3-2	16	-	TRBJ2-1	-	TGTGCCAGCAGCCGGACAGTCCGGAACCAATACAATGAGCAGTTCTTC	CASSRTVRNQYNEQFF
TRBV7-2	11	-	TRBJ2-7	-	TGTGCCAGCGGGCAGGGATACGAGCAGTACTTC	CASGQGYEQYF
TRBV27	14	once	TRBJ2-2	TRBD1	TGTGCCAGCAGGTGGACAGGGGGCGTCGGGGAGCTGTTTTTT	CASRWTGGVGELFF
TRBV9	15	-	TRBJ1-4	-	TGTGCCAGCAGCGTAGGCGGGCTGGCTAATGAAAAACTGTTTTTT	CASSVGGLANEKLFF
TRBV24-1	20	once	TRBJ2-5	TRBD1	TGTGCCACCAGTGAAGCAGGGGGTCTACGGGACAGGGGGGTCGGAGAGACCCAGTACTTC	CATSEAGGLRDRGVGETQYF
TRBV6-4	12	-	TRBJ2-2	-	TGTGCCGCCGGAAGGGGCACCGGGGAGCTGTTTTTT	CAAGRGTGELFF
TRBV5-1	15	-	TRBJ1-4	TRBD1	TGCGCCAGCAGCTCGGGACAGGCAACTAATGAAAAACTGTTTTTT	CASSSGQATNEKLFF
TRBV9	15	-	TRBJ2-5	TRBD1	TGTGCCAGCAGCGTCAGAGACAGGGACCAAGAGACCCAGTACTTC	CASSVRDRDQETQYF
TRBV6-6	20	-	TRBJ1-4	TRBD1	TGTGCCAGCAGACGATACACAGGGGGCCAAAGCAAGCTGACTAATGAAAAACTGTTTTTT	CASRRYTGGQSKLTNEKLFF
TRBV10-1	15	-	TRBJ2-3	TRBD2	TGCGCCAGCAGTGAAGGCGGGGGGAACACAGATACGCAGTATTTT	CASSEGGGNTDTQYF
TRBV5-1	15	-	TRBJ2-1	TRBD2	TGCGCCAGCAGCTTGAACGGGGGGGTAGTAAATGAGCAGTTCTTC	CASSLNGGVVNEQFF
TRBV6-2/TRBV6-3	19	few	TRBJ1-1	TRBD1	TGTGCCAGCAGCTCCTATCCTGGCGGGACAGGGGGTGTTGGTACTGAAGCTTTCTTT	CASSSYPGGTGGVGTEAFF
TRBV28	15	-	TRBJ2-1	TRBD1	TGTGCCAGCAGTTTGACCCTCACAGGGGGTCGTGAGCAGTTCTTC	CASSLTLTGGREQFF
TRBV7-6	13	-	TRBJ1-1	TRBD1	TGTGCCAGCAGCCGGGACAGGGGGCGCGAGGCTTTCTTT	CASSRDRGREAFF
TRBV7-6	19	-	TRBJ2-7	-	TGTGCCAGCAGCTTCTTGCTGGTAATGGGAGAGGTGAGTCCCTACGAGCAGTACTTC	CASSFLLVMGEVSPYEQYF
TRBV5-1	13	-	TRBJ1-5	-	TGCGCCAGCAGCTTGGGGGCCGATCAGCCCCAGCATTTT	CASSLGADQPQHF
TRBV7-6	15	-	TRBJ2-1	TRBD1	TGTGCCAGCAGTCAGGGGGCAGGCTCCTACAATGAGCAGTTCTTC	CASSQGAGSYNEQFF
TRBV5-1	16	-	TRBJ1-1	TRBD1	TGCGCCAGCAGCTTGAGGACAGGGCTCATGAACACTGAAGCTTTCTTT	CASSLRTGLMNTEAFF
TRBV28	16	-	TRBJ1-2	-	TGTGCCAGCAGTTTAAGGACCGAGTCAGGGTTAGATGGCTACACCTTC	CASSLRTESGLDGYTF
TRBV5-1	16	-	TRBJ2-2	TRBD2	TGCGCCAGCAGCTTGGCTAGCGGGTTCAACACCGGGGAGCTGTTTTTT	CASSLASGFNTGELFF
TRBV9	15	-	TRBJ2-4	-	TGTGCCAGCAGCGTAGCTGGGCTAGCCAAAAACATTCAGTACTTC	CASSVAGLAKNIQYF
TRBV25-1	15	-	TRBJ1-2	TRBD1	TGTGCCAGCAGTGAATGGGGACAGGGGGCGGGAGGCTACACCTTC	CASSEWGQGAGGYTF